This T cell receptor (beta chain) was documented in a study of blood T cells in healthy people across ages. Whole-study context: Template switching retrieved approximately one barcoded beta molecule for each two T cells.

Points from the study as a whole: From one million sequenced T cells, diversity estimates were lower bounds.

A second PCR, run for about 7 to 11 cycles, used a sample-barcoded 5' primer plus a J-beta primer mix. Via MiXCR, TCRdb re-called the 5' RACE reads, giving one row per CDR3 protein. Of 750,000 to 950,000 distinct CDR3 sequences in the sample, about 27% are singletons; the top ten hold roughly 10%. Total RNA, at least 6 micrograms per sample, was extracted from PBMCs. This clonotype was found a few times. The antigen remains undetermined. The same specimen was also included in a second study, on T cells of mothers and their children. That paper adds: cDNA was synthesized from all extracted RNA at about 1.5 ug per reaction.

Sequencing was done on a sample of blood. The clonotype comes from a middle-aged woman in good health.

Here the CDR3 DNA reads TGTGCCAGCAGCGTAGTTGTGGGGGGACCAGATACGCAGTATTTT. Translation: CASSVVVGGPDTQYF. This chain connects TRBV9 to TRBJ2-3; perhaps TRBD2 as D (6 bases). The CDR3 is made up of 15 amino acids. Germline V lookup: CDR1 SGDLS, CDR2 YYNGEE. V lost 0 bases and J lost 4, with 12 bases in between.